The sequence of this T cell receptor beta chain was determined in a study of identical twins. TCRdb recomputed calls from the 5' RACE reads with MiXCR, one row per CDR3 protein. The profile shows around 510,000 distinct CDR3 sequences, roughly an eighth of them singletons. The CDR3 is made up of 17 amino acids. Deletions cut 7 bases from V and 1 base from J, with 20 bases between. Germline V gene data show CDR1 as MNHEY and CDR2 as SVGAGI. Healthy Caucasians made up all donors. These data also formed part of another study, on yellow fever vaccine responses in identical twins. As reported in that work: The T cell response to vaccination in identical twins was reportedly partly convergent and partly personalized.

What was sequenced was CD4+ T cells sorted from blood. This receptor was identified in a woman between 18 and 29 years old in good health. V and J are TRBV6-5 and TRBJ1-3; D gene unclear. Written as DNA, the CDR3 is TGTGCCAGCATGTTTTTCCCTCTTGTTGGGTCTGGAAACACCATATATTTT. Protein sequence: CASMFFPLVGSGNTIYF.